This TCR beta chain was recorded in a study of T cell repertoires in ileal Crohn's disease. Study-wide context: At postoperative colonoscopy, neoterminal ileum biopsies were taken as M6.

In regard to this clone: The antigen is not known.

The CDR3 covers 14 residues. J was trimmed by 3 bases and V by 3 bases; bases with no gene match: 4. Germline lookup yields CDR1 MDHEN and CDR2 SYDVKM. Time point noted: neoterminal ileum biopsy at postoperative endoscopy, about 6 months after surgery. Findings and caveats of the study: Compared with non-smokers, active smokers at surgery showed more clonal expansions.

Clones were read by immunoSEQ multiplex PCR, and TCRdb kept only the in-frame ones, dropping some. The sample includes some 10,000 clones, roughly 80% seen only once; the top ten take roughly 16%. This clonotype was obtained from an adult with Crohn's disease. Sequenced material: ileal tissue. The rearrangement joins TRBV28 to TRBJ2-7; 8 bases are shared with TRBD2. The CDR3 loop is CASSLSGSHYEQYF. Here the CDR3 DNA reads TGTGCCAGCAGTTTGAGCGGGAGCCACTACGAGCAGTACTTC.